This entry lists 31 T cell receptor beta chains sequenced from one sample in a study of blood T cells in healthy people across ages. It was with a sample-barcoded 5' primer and a J-beta primer mix that a second PCR of roughly 7 to 12 cycles was run. TCRdb reprocessed the 5' RACE reads via MiXCR and lists one record per CDR3 protein. The sample has 650,000 or so distinct CDR3 sequences, over 40% seen once. The sequenced material came from blood. Receptors originate from a woman of 80 years or more in good health.

This sequence joins TRBV12-3 or TRBV12-4 and TRBJ2-5; 10 positions agree with TRBD2. V shed 7 bases and J 4 bases; nucleotides not matched to a gene: 12. The CDR3 consists of 16 residues. CDR3 in DNA: TGTGCCAGCACCTCAAGCGGGAGGGCCCCGATAGAGACCCAGTACTTC. Translating it yields CASTSSGRAPIETQYF.

This clonotype was observed many times. This chain links TRBV27 with TRBJ2-4, with TRBD2 identical over 9 bases. Germline-derived CDR1 and CDR2 are MNHEY and SMNVEV (reference sequence). V trimming: 2 bases; J trimming: 2 bases; junction bases outside the gene matches: 13. This CDR3 contains 19 residues. In DNA, the CDR3 is TGTGCCAGCAGTTTACAAGCGGGAGGACAGTTGACTTCCAAAAACATTCAGTACTTC. It specifies CASSLQAGGQLTSKNIQYF.

The chain employs TRBV5-4 and TRBJ2-3; D remains ambiguous. CDR3 length equals 14 residues. Germline V gene lookup returns CDR1 SGHNT and CDR2 YYREEE (reference sequence). V gave up 2 bases and J gave up 1 base, with 8 bases separating them. The CDR3, as DNA: TGTGCCAGCAGCTTCGGGCTTCGCACAGATACGCAGTATTTT. This translates into CASSFGLRTDTQYF.

Turning to this clonotype: A read error is possible here, since a much larger clone lies one base away. This rearrangement joins TRBV5-8 to TRBJ2-1; 7 bases line up with TRBD2. TRBJ2-7 explains the end of the DNA better; the J call may be wrong. CDR1 SGHTS and CDR2 YDEGEE come from the germline V gene. The CDR3 spans 15 residues. CDR3 nucleotides: TGTGCCAGCAGCTCCGGGGGAGGGCAGAGGAATGAGCAGTACTTC. This codes for CASSSGGGQRNEQYF.

This chain uses TRBV12-3 or TRBV12-4 with TRBJ1-2; 7 nucleotides line up with TRBD1. Trimming removed 6 bases from V and 8 bases from J; junction bases left unmatched: 9. There are 13 residues in the CDR3. The DNA of the CDR3 is TGTGCCAGCAGACTTAGGGGGCAGGGAGGCTACACCTTC. Amino acid sequence: CASRLRGQGGYTF.

The chain uses TRBV6-6 and TRBJ1-6; D uncertain. The CDR3 is 13 amino acids. Germline V lookup: CDR1 MNHNY, CDR2 SVGAGI (reference sequence). V was shortened by 10 bases and J by 8 bases, with 15 bases between the two germline ends. The CDR3 region has the DNA TGTGCCAACAGCCGATTGAGCGATTCACCCCTCCACTTT. It codes for CANSRLSDSPLHF.

This chain connects TRBV3-1 to TRBJ2-7, with 7 nucleotides matching TRBD1. V shed 3 bases, J shed 0 bases, and the junction held 11 bases outside the gene matches. The V gene's germline CDR1 is LGHDT and CDR2 YNNKEL (reference sequence). This CDR3 spans 17 amino acids. The CDR3 region is CASSHSPGQRISYEQYF. CDR3 bases: TGTGCCAGCAGCCACTCTCCGGGACAGCGTATCTCCTACGAGCAGTACTTC.

With respect to this clonotype: This may arise from a read error, as a much more abundant clone is one base away. The DNA for the CDR3 is TGTGCCACCAGGGACCCGGACAGAGAGCAGTTCTTC. It yields the protein CATRDPDREQFF. The V and J genes are TRBV24-1 and TRBJ2-1, with D possibly matching TRBD1 (6 bases). V lost 7 bases, J lost 10 bases, and 13 bases lay in between. Germline V CDR1 and CDR2: KGHDR, SFDVKD. The CDR3 loop spans 12 amino acids.

With regard to this clonotype: It may be a read error: a sequence one base away is much more abundant. The J gene is TRBJ2-6, the V gene TRBV19; 7 bases are shared with TRBD1. CDR1 LNHDA and CDR2 SQIVND come from the germline V gene (reference sequence). This CDR3 is built from 18 residues. CDR3 bases: TGTGCCAGTAGCGCCCCCGGGACAGAAAACTCTGTGGCCAACGTCCTGACTTTC. Encoded protein: CASSAPGTENSVANVLTF.

As to this clonotype: A much larger clone differs from this one at a single base, so this may be a read error. This chain uses TRBV11-2 with TRBJ2-3; 7 nucleotides line up with TRBD2. This CDR3 comprises 19 residues. The V gene's germline CDR1 is SGHAT and CDR2 FQNNGV. The DNA of the CDR3 is TGTGCCAGCGGCTTAGGAACAACCATCCGGGACTATCGCACAGATACGCAGTATTTT. It codes for CASGLGTTIRDYRTDTQYF.

The rearrangement links TRBV20-1 to TRBJ1-2; 7 bases match TRBD1. V lost 6 bases, J lost 7 bases, and 5 bases stayed unmatched. Germline V CDR1 and CDR2: DFQATT, SNEGSKA (reference sequence). The CDR3 is 11 residues long. The CDR3 protein is CSAGTGVGYTF. For the CDR3, the DNA is TGCAGTGCCGGCACAGGGGTTGGCTACACCTTC.

The chain links TRBV4-2 to TRBJ1-2; D is undetermined. The germline V gene encodes CDR1 LGHNA and CDR2 YNFKEQ. CDR3 size: 13 residues. Trimming removed 1 base at V and 5 bases at J, with 8 bases between. CDR3 sequence reads: CASSQGSLYGYTF. The CDR3 coding sequence is TGTGCCAGCAGCCAAGGGAGCTTATATGGCTACACCTTC.

This clonotype has a handful of counts. The genes are TRBV12-3 or TRBV12-4 and TRBJ2-3; D is undetermined. There are 17 residues in the CDR3. V was clipped by 6 bases and J by 2 bases, with 21 bases between them. The CDR3 spells CASSPSAGPSYTDTQYF. CDR3 nucleotides: TGTGCCAGCAGCCCCAGTGCTGGGCCATCCTACACAGATACGCAGTATTTT.

The chain uses TRBV3-1 and TRBJ1-2; D remains unclear. V lost 9 bases to trimming and J lost 8 bases, with 31 bases between them. CDR1 and CDR2 from the germline V gene are LGHDT and YNNKEL (reference sequence). The CDR3 is made up of 17 amino acids. The DNA of the CDR3 is TGTGCCAGTAACCAAGACGGGTTAGGGAGGAGTGCAGCGGGCTACACCTTC. Its translation is CASNQDGLGRSAAGYTF. Complete variable domain (other parts from reference TRBV3-1 and TRBJ1-2): DTAVSQTPKYLVTQMGNDKSIKCEQNLGHDTMYWYKQDSKKFLKIMFSYNNKELIINETVPNRFSPKSPDKAHLNLHINSLELGDSAVYFCASNQDGLGRSAAGYTFGSGTRLTVV.

In regard to this clonotype: At one end, the junction sequence differs from germline, possibly due to a read error. This rearrangement joins TRBV20-1 to TRBJ1-3, with 10 bases lining up with TRBD1. CDR1 is DFQATT and CDR2 is SNEGSKA in the germline V gene (reference sequence). The CDR3 runs to 14 residues. Here the CDR3 DNA reads TGCTGTGCTAGATCTGGACAGGGGGTAAACACCATATATTTT. It yields the protein CCARSGQGVNTIYF.

The chain links TRBV12-3 or TRBV12-4 to TRBJ2-2, with no clear D. The CDR3 has 16 residues. V was pared by 3 bases and J by 5 bases, with 16 bases between. CDR3 sequence (DNA): TGTGCCAGCAGTTTTCGGTACAGCCCAGGAACCGGGGAGCTGTTTTTT. Translating gives CASSFRYSPGTGELFF.

The chain carries TRBV5-1 and TRBJ2-5; D unclear. V was cut by 1 base and J by 5 bases, with 9 bases left in between. The germline gives CDR1 SGHRS, CDR2 YFSETQ. The CDR3 loop spans 13 amino acids. CDR3 amino acids: CASSLSEAETQYF. The CDR3 nucleotides are TGCGCCAGCAGCTTGTCTGAGGCCGAGACCCAGTACTTC.

This clonotype was seen repeatedly, ten times or more. This rearrangement joins TRBV19 to TRBJ2-4; no firm D call. CDR3 length: 15 amino acids. Germline assignment: CDR1 LNHDA and CDR2 SQIVND (reference sequence). V lost 6 bases, J lost 0 bases, and 12 bases lay in between. CDR3 in DNA: TGTGCCAGTAGCCCCAACACCTTAGCCAAAAACATTCAGTACTTC. Its translation: CASSPNTLAKNIQYF. The whole variable domain, remainder taken from reference TRBV19 and TRBJ2-4, is DGGITQSPKYLFRKEGQNVTLSCEQNLNHDAMYWYRQDPGQGLRLIYYSQIVNDFQKGDIAEGYSVSREKKESFPLTVTSAQKNPTAFYLCASSPNTLAKNIQYFGAGTRLSVL.

The J gene is TRBJ2-2, the V gene TRBV29-1; D possibly uses TRBD1 or TRBD2 (5 bases each). Looked up from germline, CDR1 is SQVTM and CDR2 is ANQGSEA. The germline V and J ends were trimmed by 4 bases and 4 bases, with 13 bases remaining between them. This CDR3 contains 14 residues. The CDR3 nucleotides read TGCAGCGTTGTAGTCGGGGCAGCCACCGGGGAGCTGTTTTTT. Translation: CSVVVGAATGELFF.

This clonotype occurred many times. The chain joins TRBV10-3 to TRBJ2-2, with D unclear. V was shortened by 8 bases and J by 0 bases, with 4 bases between the two germline ends. This CDR3 has 12 amino acids. CDR1 ENHRY and CDR2 SYGVKD come from the germline V gene. This chain's CDR3 is CAIATNTGELFF. The CDR3 nucleotides are TGTGCCATCGCCACGAACACCGGGGAGCTGTTTTTT.

There are many counts of this clonotype. The V gene is TRBV25-1, the J gene TRBJ2-1; 12 bases agree with TRBD2. The V gene's germline CDR1 is MGHDK and CDR2 SYGVNS. With 6 bases clipped from V and 2 bases from J, the junction kept 11 bases outside the gene matches. The CDR3 totals 18 residues. CDR3 coding DNA: TGTGCCAGCAGCGAACCCAGACTAGCGGGAGATGCCTACAATGAGCAGTTCTTC. It yields the protein CASSEPRLAGDAYNEQFF.

This clonotype was counted ten times or more. The chain carries TRBV27 and TRBJ2-7; 9 positions agree with TRBD2. With V trimmed by 2 bases and J by 2 bases, 4 bases remained unmatched. Looked up from germline, CDR1 is MNHEY and CDR2 is SMNVEV (reference sequence). CDR3 length: 15 residues. The CDR3 nucleotides are TGTGCCAGCAGTTTAAGGCGGGGGGGGACCTACGAGCAGTACTTC. This sequence encodes CASSLRRGGTYEQYF.

A word on this clonotype: A much larger clone is a single base away; this may be a read error. V is TRBV7-9 and J is TRBJ1-1; 8 bases map to TRBD1. Germline assignment: CDR1 SEHNR and CDR2 FQNEAQ (reference sequence). CDR3 length equals 14 residues. DNA of the CDR3: TGTGCCAGCAGACAGGACAGGGATGGCACTGGAGCTTTCTTT. Its protein product is CASRQDRDGTGAFF.

There are a few counts of this clonotype. This chain uses TRBV29-1 with TRBJ2-7, with no clear D. This CDR3 contains 12 residues. The germline CDR1 and CDR2 sequences are SQVTM and ANQGSEA. V shed 4 bases and J shed 4 bases, with 11 bases lying between them. The DNA of the CDR3 is TGCAGCGTTGGGAGAAACCCTTACGAGCAGTACTTC. Translated: CSVGRNPYEQYF.

Turning to this clonotype: Since a much larger clone is just one base distant, this may be a read error. CDR3 in amino acids: CASSLAGAYYNEQYF. CDR3 nucleotides: TGTGCCAGCAGTCTGGCGGGGGCCTACTACAATGAGCAGTACTTC. The genes are TRBV9 and TRBJ2-5; the D gene is possibly TRBD2 (7 bases). CDR1 and CDR2 from the germline V gene are SGDLS and YYNGEE. V dropped 5 bases and J dropped 11 bases, with 25 bases sitting between them. The CDR3 is 15 amino acids.

On this clonotype: A much larger clone lies a single base off, so this may be a read error. This rearrangement joins TRBV27 to TRBJ2-5; D unclear. CDR1 is MNHEY, CDR2 SMNVEV, per germline (reference sequence). This CDR3 is built from 13 residues. The V gene lost 8 bases and the J gene lost 11 bases, with 21 bases spanning the gap. The CDR3 sequence is CASAPGPYNEQYF. The CDR3 bases are TGTGCCAGCGCCCCAGGCCCCTACAATGAGCAGTACTTC.

A word on this clonotype: This may stem from a read error, because a much larger clone lies one nucleotide away. V is TRBV5-5 and J is TRBJ2-4; 7 positions agree with TRBD1. The J call may be mistaken, given a closer DNA end match to TRBJ2-7. The length of the CDR3 is 18 residues. The germline gives CDR1 SGHKS, CDR2 YYEKEE (reference sequence). DNA for the CDR3: TGTGCCAGCAGCCATTCCCCGGGACAGCCACAAGAAAAGTGCGAGCAGTACTTC. Its protein product is CASSHSPGQPQEKCEQYF.

There are a few counts of this clonotype. This chain links TRBV9 with TRBJ2-6, with D maybe TRBD2 (6 bases). CDR3 length equals 16 residues. With 3 bases removed from V and 1 base from J, the gap between germline ends came to 11 bases. CDR1 and CDR2 from the germline V gene are SGDLS and YYNGEE. The CDR3 sequence is CASSGDGGSGANVLTF. DNA of the CDR3: TGTGCCAGCAGCGGAGACGGGGGATCTGGGGCCAACGTCCTGACTTTC.

J is TRBJ2-7 and V is TRBV3-1; no firm D call. Trimming shortened V by 4 bases and J by 7 bases, and 17 bases separated the two germline ends. The CDR3 sequence is 14 residues long. Germline V CDR1 and CDR2: LGHDT, YNNKEL (reference sequence). In DNA form, the CDR3 reads TGTGCCAGCAGCCGTAGGCTTAACGAAAATGAGCAGTACTTC. Its protein product is CASSRRLNENEQYF.

For this clonotype: Possible read error: a much larger clone is one base away. The chain couples TRBV4-2 to TRBJ2-7, with 12 positions matching TRBD2. V dropped 0 bases and J dropped 7; count of bases not matched to a gene: 7. The CDR3 totals 16 residues. Germline V gene lookup returns CDR1 LGHNA and CDR2 YNFKEQ. In DNA, the CDR3 is TGTGCCAGCAGCCAAGATAAACTAGCGGGGGGACAGGAGCAGTACTTC. Its protein product is CASSQDKLAGGQEQYF.

This clonotype was counted a few times. V and J are TRBV12-3 or TRBV12-4 and TRBJ2-5, with D hard to call. V lost 4 bases, J lost 9 bases, and 0 bases lay in between. This CDR3 contains 8 residues. The DNA of the CDR3 is TGTGCCAGCAGTTCCCAGTACTTC. This gives the protein CASSSQYF.